Listed here are 17 T cell receptor beta chains from one sample, sequenced in a study of T cells in Graves' hyperthyroidism and ophthalmopathy. Authors of the study amplified TCR beta CDR3 regions from RNA transcripts. TCR CDR3 regions were first amplified by RT-PCR with HTBI primers. From the multiplex PCR reads, TCRdb called clonotypes with MiXCR, one entry per CDR3 protein. This table holds about 480,000 distinct CDR3 sequences, about 15% found once. Sequencing was performed on blood. The source of these receptors is a woman aged 18 to 35 with Graves' hyperthyroidism.

J is TRBJ1-1 and V is TRBV5-5; D not resolved. Deletions cut 2 bases from V and 3 bases from J, with 5 bases between. The germline V gene encodes CDR1 SGHKS and CDR2 YYEKEE (reference sequence). The CDR3 runs 12 residues. The CDR3 is CASSFWDTEAFF. CDR3 coding DNA: TGTGCCAGCAGCTTTTGGGACACTGAAGCTTTCTTT.

This chain connects TRBV6-2 or TRBV6-3 to TRBJ2-1; 7 bases match TRBD2. The CDR3 extends over 15 amino acids. Germline CDR1 reads MNHEY; CDR2 reads SVGEGT. V shed 8 bases and J 2 bases; nucleotides not matched to a gene: 9. CDR3 sequence: CASAVAGVTYNEQFF. The CDR3 coding sequence is TGTGCCAGCGCCGTGGCGGGAGTGACCTACAATGAGCAGTTCTTC.

This clonotype came up many times. This sequence joins TRBV12-3 or TRBV12-4 and TRBJ2-3; D gene ambiguous. CDR3 size: 12 residues. With 4 bases removed from V and 5 bases from J, the gap between germline ends came to 7 bases. The CDR3 DNA follows: TGTGCCAGCAGTTCAAACTTAGATACGCAGTATTTT. Protein: CASSSNLDTQYF.

This clonotype has at least ten counts. The rearrangement links TRBV24-1 to TRBJ2-5; a possible D gene is TRBD2 (6 bases). Deletions cut 3 bases from V and 5 bases from J, with 6 bases between. CDR3 length: 12 amino acids. Germline V CDR1 and CDR2: KGHDR, SFDVKD. In nucleotides, the CDR3 is TGTGCCACCAGTGATGGGAGGGAGACCCAGTACTTC. Protein product: CATSDGRETQYF.

This clonotype was seen a handful of times. This chain joins TRBV10-2 and TRBJ1-1, with D perhaps matching TRBD1 (6 bases). The germline V gene encodes CDR1 WSHSY and CDR2 SAAADI. This CDR3 is built from 13 residues. The V end lost 7 bases, the J end lost 8 bases, and 17 bases lay between the germline ends. The CDR3 protein is CASTQIGGTEAFF. For the CDR3, the DNA is TGCGCCAGCACTCAAATAGGGGGAACGGAAGCTTTCTTT.

There are many counts of this clonotype. The chain recombines TRBV7-3 with TRBJ2-3, with TRBD1 identical over 10 bases. Trimming removed 5 bases from V and 1 base from J; junction bases left unmatched: 3. Germline CDR1 SGHTA, CDR2 FQGTGA. The CDR3 extends over 15 amino acids. CDR3 in DNA: TGTGCCAGCAGCCGGACAGGGGGAGGCACAGATACGCAGTATTTT. Protein: CASSRTGGGTDTQYF. The whole variable domain, filled in from reference TRBV7-3 and TRBJ2-3, reads GAGVSQTPSNKVTEKGKYVELRCDPISGHTALYWYRQSLGQGPEFLIYFQGTGAADDSGLPNDRFFAVRPEGSVSTLKIQRTERGDSAVYLCASSRTGGGTDTQYFGPGTRLTVL.

At least ten counts were recorded for this clonotype. This rearrangement joins TRBV20-1 to TRBJ2-1; no firm D call. Germline loops: CDR1 DFQATT, CDR2 SNEGSKA (reference sequence). This CDR3 region has 17 residues. The V gene lost 1 base and the J gene lost 0 bases, with 16 bases spanning the gap. The CDR3: CSARAPNHIYSYNEQFF. The CDR3 DNA sequence: TGCAGTGCTAGAGCCCCGAACCACATTTACTCCTACAATGAGCAGTTCTTC.

This clonotype was counted only a few times. The chain recombines TRBV6-1 with TRBJ1-6; TRBD1 matches at 7 bases. This CDR3 has 14 amino acids. The germline V gene has CDR1 MNHNS and CDR2 SASEGT. Trimming at V came to 7 bases and at J to 10 bases, leaving 10 bases not matched to a gene. CDR3 nucleotide sequence: TGTGCCAGCAAACCGGGACAGTCAAGGTCACCCCTCCACTTT. Protein product: CASKPGQSRSPLHF.

This clonotype was found many times. This chain links TRBV7-2 with TRBJ2-7; TRBD2 agrees at 10 bases. J gave up 2 bases and V 3 bases, and 4 bases lay outside the gene matches. The germline V gene encodes CDR1 SGHTA and CDR2 FQGNSA. The CDR3 runs to 15 residues. CDR3 DNA sequence: TGTGCCAGCAGCTTGCAGACTAGCGGGCCCTACGAGCAGTACTTC. It encodes CASSLQTSGPYEQYF.

This clonotype has only a few counts. The chain carries TRBV29-1 and TRBJ1-1; D gene uncertain. This CDR3 contains 12 residues. V was pared by 3 bases and J by 7 bases, with 12 bases between. The germline CDR1 and CDR2 sequences are SQVTM and ANQGSEA. The CDR3 spells CSVDLVSNEAFF. CDR3 DNA: TGCAGCGTTGATCTTGTTAGCAATGAAGCTTTCTTT.

This clonotype was detected ten times or more. The rearrangement links TRBV11-2 to TRBJ1-1; D remains unclear. This CDR3 is 10 amino acids long. Per germline, CDR1 SGHAT and CDR2 FQNNGV. Trimming cost V 7 bases and J 8 bases, with 8 bases left between them. The CDR3 loop reads CASIGNEAFF. DNA for the CDR3: TGTGCCAGCATTGGGAACGAAGCTTTCTTT.

This clonotype occurred many times. The V gene is TRBV5-5, the J gene TRBJ2-3; 7 nucleotides match TRBD2. After removal of 4 bases from V and 2 bases from J, the junction contained 16 bases not matched to a gene. From germline, CDR1 is SGHKS and CDR2 YYEKEE (reference sequence). The CDR3 contains 18 residues. Here the CDR3 reads CASSSSGLVARHTDTQYF. The DNA for the CDR3 is TGTGCCAGCAGCAGTAGCGGACTAGTAGCGAGACACACAGATACGCAGTATTTT.

This clonotype was counted many times. The chain joins TRBV5-6 to TRBJ2-5, with D possibly matching TRBD2 (6 bases). V lost 0 bases and J 1 base, leaving 19 bases between the germline ends. CDR1 and CDR2 from the germline V gene are SGHDT and YYEEEE. CDR3 length: 18 residues. DNA of the CDR3: TGTGCCAGCAGCTTGGGCGGAGGGGCACTCTCGCCCCAAGAGACCCAGTACTTC. This translates into CASSLGGGALSPQETQYF.

This clonotype was seen at least ten times. V gene TRBV4-1 combines with J gene TRBJ2-1, with 12 bases identical to TRBD2. Germline CDR1 is MGHRA and CDR2 is YSYEKL. The CDR3 is 17 amino acids. J gave up 4 bases and V 7 bases, and 11 bases lay outside the gene matches. CDR3 bases: TGCGCCAGCAACCCGGGACTAGCGGGCACCGTTTACAATGAGCAGTTCTTC. It yields the protein CASNPGLAGTVYNEQFF.

J is TRBJ2-6 and V is TRBV5-6, with D tentatively TRBD1 (5 bases). The ends were cut back, 4 bases at V and 0 bases at J, with 14 bases in the middle. The germline gives CDR1 SGHDT, CDR2 YYEEEE. The CDR3 runs 17 residues. CDR3 nucleotides: TGTGCCAGCAGCCGCATGAAGGGGTACTCTGGGGCCAACGTCCTGACTTTC. Translation gives CASSRMKGYSGANVLTF.

Only a few counts were recorded for this clonotype. A read error may be the cause here, since a much bigger clone is one base away. The chain carries TRBV9 and TRBJ1-1; TRBD1 matches 9 bases. The V gene end was trimmed by 5 bases and the J gene end by 4 bases; junction bases not matched to a gene: 12. The germline V gene encodes CDR1 SGDLS and CDR2 YYNGEE. The length of the CDR3 is 16 residues. The DNA of the CDR3 is TGTGCCAGCAGTTCCGGGACAGGGAGTATGAGCACTGAAGCTTTCTTT. It is translated as CASSSGTGSMSTEAFF.

This clonotype was observed at least ten times. The V gene is TRBV12-3 or TRBV12-4, the J gene TRBJ2-7; D remains ambiguous. The V and J ends lost 3 bases and 3 bases respectively, with 6 bases between them. CDR3 size: 12 residues. The CDR3 region is CASSLTLYEQYF. As DNA, the CDR3 is TGTGCCAGCAGTTTGACCCTCTACGAGCAGTACTTC.